The 13 T cell receptor beta chains in this list originate from one sample, sequenced in a study of T cell repertoires in cytomegalovirus infection. No antigen has been assigned to these receptors. From the reads, TCRdb called clonotypes with MiXCR, one entry per CDR3 protein. The repertoire holds around 360,000 distinct CDR3 sequences, with approximately 30% as singletons. This specimen was cultured PBMCs, taken from culture after CMV antigen stimulation. Source of these receptors: a human donor in good health (CMV status not recorded). Some clones in this sample may be carry-over from other donors' samples.

The rearrangement joins TRBV24-1 to TRBJ2-1; D not certain. Per the germline V gene, CDR1 is KGHDR and CDR2 is SFDVKD. V was trimmed by 4 bases and J by 5 bases, leaving 8 bases between them. The CDR3 totals 13 residues. CDR3 nucleotides: TGTGCCACCAGTGAGACGATAGACAATGAGCAGTTCTTC. Protein sequence: CATSETIDNEQFF.

This chain uses TRBV29-1 with TRBJ2-4; 7 bases line up with TRBD2. With V trimmed by 7 bases and J by 0 bases, 6 bases remained unmatched. The CDR3 runs 14 residues. Looked up from germline, CDR1 is SQVTM and CDR2 is ANQGSEA. The CDR3 nucleotides are TGCAGCGCTGGGGGGGGGGAAGCCAAAAACATTCAGTACTTC. Its protein is CSAGGGEAKNIQYF.

The CDR3 bases are TGTGCCAGCAGCCAAGACCTCGGACAGGGGGCTGGTTACACCTTC. It encodes CASSQDLGQGAGYTF. The chain carries TRBV4-2 and TRBJ1-2, with 11 bases that match TRBD1. CDR3 length equals 15 residues. The ends lost 0 bases at V and 11 bases at J; junction bases unmatched: 8. Germline V gives CDR1 LGHNA, CDR2 YNFKEQ.

As DNA, the CDR3 is TGTGCCAGCAGCTGGGGACAGGGGGATGAAAAACTGTTTTTT. Translation gives CASSWGQGDEKLFF. The chain is built from TRBV7-3 and TRBJ1-4; 11 bases fit TRBD1. The CDR3 runs to 14 residues. Germline loops: CDR1 SGHTA, CDR2 FQGTGA. The V and J ends lost 4 bases and 6 bases, in that order; junction bases with no gene match: 1.

The CDR3 loop reads CASSRAGTSRNEQFF. CDR3 bases: TGTGCCAGCAGTCGAGCCGGGACTAGCCGAAATGAGCAGTTCTTC. The V gene is TRBV6-6, the J gene TRBJ2-1, with TRBD2 matching over 9 bases. The CDR3 length is 15 residues. V was pared by 5 bases and J by 7 bases, with 9 bases of the junction left unmatched. Per germline, CDR1 MNHNY and CDR2 SVGAGI (reference sequence).

The rearrangement links TRBV27 to TRBJ2-7; TRBD1 is a possible D gene (6 bases). V lost 6 bases and J 5 bases, leaving 20 bases between the germline ends. Germline assignment: CDR1 MNHEY and CDR2 SMNVEV (reference sequence). The CDR3 is 15 amino acids. The CDR3 sequence is CASSPLSDSTHEQYV. In nucleotides, the CDR3 is TGTGCCAGCAGCCCCCTCTCGGACAGTACTCACGAGCAGTACGTC.

The gene calls are TRBV7-8 and TRBJ2-1; 8 bases match TRBD2. Losses at the gene ends were 5 bases for V and 10 bases for J; bases not matched to a gene: 16. The germline CDR1 and CDR2 sequences are SGHVS and FQNEAQ. This CDR3 spans 16 amino acids. CDR3 DNA: TGTGCCAGCAGCACCTCTAGCGGGCACCCGGGTGGAGAGCAGTTCTTC. Translating gives CASSTSSGHPGGEQFF.

V usage is TRBV4-3 and J usage is TRBJ1-2, with a possible D match to TRBD1 (6 bases). Germline assignment: CDR1 LGHNA and CDR2 YSLEER. The CDR3 totals 16 residues. V was cut by 0 bases and J by 1 base, with 12 bases left in between. CDR3 sequence reads: CASSQELQGLNYGYTF. The CDR3 nucleotides read TGCGCCAGCAGCCAAGAACTACAGGGACTTAACTATGGCTACACCTTC.

This clonotype was seen many times. The chain has TRBV7-8 and TRBJ2-7; 10 positions match TRBD2. Looked up from germline, CDR1 is SGHVS and CDR2 is FQNEAQ. The CDR3 spans 15 residues. The V and J ends lost 0 bases and 4 bases, in that order; junction bases with no gene match: 3. CDR3 in amino acids: CASSLAPLAGYEQYV. As DNA, the CDR3 is TGTGCCAGCAGCTTAGCCCCACTAGCGGGGTACGAGCAGTACGTC.

This clonotype was counted only a few times. This sequence joins TRBV12-3 or TRBV12-4 and TRBJ2-5; possible D gene TRBD2, 6 bases. CDR3 length equals 13 residues. Trimming left V 7 bases short and J 5 bases short, with 14 bases between. For the CDR3, the DNA is TGTGCCAGCACTACAGACCTAGCGGAGACCCAGTACTTC. This gives the protein CASTTDLAETQYF.

The chain is built from TRBV20-1 and TRBJ2-1; 10 positions agree with TRBD2. Trimming removed 0 bases from V and 1 base from J; junction bases left unmatched: 6. The germline V gene has CDR1 DFQATT and CDR2 SNEGSKA (reference sequence). The CDR3 totals 17 residues. The chain's CDR3 is CSARDLGLAISYNEQFF. CDR3 coding DNA: TGCAGTGCTAGAGATCTGGGACTAGCGATTTCCTACAATGAGCAGTTCTTC.

This chain uses TRBV7-2 with TRBJ2-5; D not certain. There are 14 residues in the CDR3. The germline V gene encodes CDR1 SGHTA and CDR2 FQGNSA. V was clipped by 5 bases and J by 4 bases, with 14 bases between them. The CDR3 DNA is TGTGCCAGCAGCCCCGGTGGCCGACCAGAGACCCAGTACTTC. Its protein product is CASSPGGRPETQYF.

This clonotype was seen more than once but under ten times. V usage is TRBV11-2 and J usage is TRBJ2-3, with 8 bases aligning to TRBD2. The ends lost 0 bases at V and 1 base at J; junction bases unmatched: 6. The germline V gene has CDR1 SGHAT and CDR2 FQNNGV. This CDR3 is 17 amino acids long. Here the CDR3 DNA reads TGTGCCAGCAGCTTAGACATAGCGGGAAGCCGCACAGATACGCAGTATTTT. The encoded protein is CASSLDIAGSRTDTQYF.